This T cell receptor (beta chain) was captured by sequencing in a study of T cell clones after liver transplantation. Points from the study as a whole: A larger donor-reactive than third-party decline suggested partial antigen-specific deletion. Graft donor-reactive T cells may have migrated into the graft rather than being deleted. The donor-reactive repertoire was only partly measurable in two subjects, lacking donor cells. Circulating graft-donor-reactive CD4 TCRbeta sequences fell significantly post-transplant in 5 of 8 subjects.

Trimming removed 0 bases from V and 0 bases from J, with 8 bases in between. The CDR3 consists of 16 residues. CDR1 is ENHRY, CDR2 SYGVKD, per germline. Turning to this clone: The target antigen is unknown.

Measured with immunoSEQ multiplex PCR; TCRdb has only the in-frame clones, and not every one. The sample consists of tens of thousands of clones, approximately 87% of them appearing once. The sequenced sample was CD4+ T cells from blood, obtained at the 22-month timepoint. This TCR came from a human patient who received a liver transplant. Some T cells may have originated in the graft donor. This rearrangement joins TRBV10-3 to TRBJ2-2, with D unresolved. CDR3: CAISESGPSNTGELFF. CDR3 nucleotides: TGTGCCATCAGTGAGTCTGGCCCTTCGAACACCGGGGAGCTGTTTTTT.